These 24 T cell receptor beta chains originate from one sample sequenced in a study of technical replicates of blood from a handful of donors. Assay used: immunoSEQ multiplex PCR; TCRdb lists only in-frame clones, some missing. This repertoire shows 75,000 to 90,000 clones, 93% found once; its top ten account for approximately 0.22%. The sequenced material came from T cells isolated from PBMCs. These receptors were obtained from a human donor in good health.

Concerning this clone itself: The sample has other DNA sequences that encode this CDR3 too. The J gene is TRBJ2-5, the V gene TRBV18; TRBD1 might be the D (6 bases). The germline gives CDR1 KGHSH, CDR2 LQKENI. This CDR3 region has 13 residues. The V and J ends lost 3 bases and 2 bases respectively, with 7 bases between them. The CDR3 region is CASSPDSQETQYF. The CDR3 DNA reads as TGTGCCAGCTCACCGGACAGTCAAGAGACCCAGTACTTC.

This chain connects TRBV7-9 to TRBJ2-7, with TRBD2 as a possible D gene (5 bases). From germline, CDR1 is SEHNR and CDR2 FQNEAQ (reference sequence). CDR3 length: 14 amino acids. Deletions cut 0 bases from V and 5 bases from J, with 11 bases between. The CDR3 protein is CASSLARPRDEQYF. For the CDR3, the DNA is TGTGCCAGCAGCTTAGCTCGGCCGAGGGACGAGCAGTACTTC. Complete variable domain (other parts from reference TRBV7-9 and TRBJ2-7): DTGVSQNPRHKITKRGQNVTFRCDPISEHNRLYWYRQTLGQGPEFLTYFQNEAQLEKSRLLSDRFSAERPKGSFSTLEIQRTEQGDSAMYLCASSLARPRDEQYFGPGTRLTVT.

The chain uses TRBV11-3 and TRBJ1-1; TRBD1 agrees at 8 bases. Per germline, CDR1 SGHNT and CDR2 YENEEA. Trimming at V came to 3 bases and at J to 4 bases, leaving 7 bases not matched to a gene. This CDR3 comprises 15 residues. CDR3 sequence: CASSFSGGWGTEAFF. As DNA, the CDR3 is TGTGCCAGCAGCTTCTCAGGGGGCTGGGGCACTGAAGCTTTCTTT.

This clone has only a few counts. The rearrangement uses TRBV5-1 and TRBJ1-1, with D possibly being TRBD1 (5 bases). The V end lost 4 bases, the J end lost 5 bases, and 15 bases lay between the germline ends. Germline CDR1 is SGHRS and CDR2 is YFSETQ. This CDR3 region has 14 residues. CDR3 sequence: CASSDRSVGTEAFF. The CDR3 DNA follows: TGCGCCAGCAGCGACAGATCCGTAGGGACTGAAGCTTTCTTT.

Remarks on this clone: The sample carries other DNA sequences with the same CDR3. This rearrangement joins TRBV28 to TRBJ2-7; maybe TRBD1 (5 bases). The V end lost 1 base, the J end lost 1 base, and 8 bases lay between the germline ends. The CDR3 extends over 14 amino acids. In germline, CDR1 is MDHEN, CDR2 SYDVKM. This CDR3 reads CASSLSQGSYEQYF. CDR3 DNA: TGTGCCAGCAGTTTATCTCAGGGATCCTACGAGCAGTACTTC.

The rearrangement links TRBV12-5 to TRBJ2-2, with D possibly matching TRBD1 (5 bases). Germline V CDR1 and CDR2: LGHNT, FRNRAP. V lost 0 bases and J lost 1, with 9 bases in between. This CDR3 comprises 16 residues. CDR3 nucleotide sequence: TGTGCTAGTGGTTTGGTAGTAAGGGGGAACACCGGGGAGCTGTTTTTT. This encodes CASGLVVRGNTGELFF.

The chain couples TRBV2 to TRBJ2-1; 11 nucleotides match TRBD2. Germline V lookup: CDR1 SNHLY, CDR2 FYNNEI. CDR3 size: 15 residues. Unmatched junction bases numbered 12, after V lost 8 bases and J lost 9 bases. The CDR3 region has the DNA TGTGCCAGCGATCGGATAGCGGGGGGGCGGGGTGAGCAGTTCTTC. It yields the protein CASDRIAGGRGEQFF.

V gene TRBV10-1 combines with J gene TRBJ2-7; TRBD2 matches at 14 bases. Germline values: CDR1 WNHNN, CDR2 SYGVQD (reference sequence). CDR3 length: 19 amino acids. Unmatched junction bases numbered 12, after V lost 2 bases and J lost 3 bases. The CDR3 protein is CASSEESGGTSGSFYEQYF. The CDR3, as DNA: TGCGCCAGCAGTGAGGAATCCGGTGGGACTAGCGGGAGCTTCTACGAGCAGTACTTC.

The CDR3 region is CASSSGTDTGELFF. In DNA, the CDR3 is TGTGCCAGCAGTTCCGGGACTGACACCGGGGAGCTGTTTTTT. This rearrangement joins TRBV6-5 to TRBJ2-2, with a possible D match to TRBD2 (6 bases). V shed 4 bases and J shed 3 bases, with 9 bases lying between them. The CDR3 spans 14 residues. Germline-derived CDR1 and CDR2 are MNHEY and SVGAGI.

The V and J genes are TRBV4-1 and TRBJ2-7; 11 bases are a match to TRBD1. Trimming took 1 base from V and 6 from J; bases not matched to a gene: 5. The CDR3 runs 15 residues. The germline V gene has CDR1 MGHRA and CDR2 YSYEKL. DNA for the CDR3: TGCGCCAGCAGCCAAGTTAGGACAGGGGGCGGCGAGCAGTACTTC. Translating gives CASSQVRTGGGEQYF.

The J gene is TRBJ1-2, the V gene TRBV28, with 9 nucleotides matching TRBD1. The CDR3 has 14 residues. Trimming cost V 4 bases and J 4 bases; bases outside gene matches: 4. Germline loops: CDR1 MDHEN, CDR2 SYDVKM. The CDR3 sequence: CASSWGTGPYGYTF. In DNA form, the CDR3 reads TGTGCCAGCAGTTGGGGGACAGGGCCCTATGGCTACACCTTC.

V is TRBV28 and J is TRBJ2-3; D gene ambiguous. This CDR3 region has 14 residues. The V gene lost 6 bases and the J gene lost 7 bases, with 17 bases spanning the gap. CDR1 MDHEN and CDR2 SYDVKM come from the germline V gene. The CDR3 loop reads CASSPTSVAYTQYF. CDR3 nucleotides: TGTGCCAGCAGCCCTACGAGCGTCGCTTATACGCAGTATTTT.

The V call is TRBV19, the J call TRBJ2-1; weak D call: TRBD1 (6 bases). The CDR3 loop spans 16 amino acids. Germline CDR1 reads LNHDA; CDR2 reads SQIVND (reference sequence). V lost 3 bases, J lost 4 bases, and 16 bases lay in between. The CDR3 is CASSISPQGWYNEQFF. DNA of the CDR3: TGTGCCAGTAGTATTTCCCCCCAGGGGTGGTACAATGAGCAGTTCTTC.

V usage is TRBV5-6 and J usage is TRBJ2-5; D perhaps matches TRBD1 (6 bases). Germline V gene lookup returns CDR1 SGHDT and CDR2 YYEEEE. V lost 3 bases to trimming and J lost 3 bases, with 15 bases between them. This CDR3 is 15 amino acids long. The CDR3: CASSWRSTGEETQYF. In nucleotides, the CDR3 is TGTGCCAGCAGCTGGCGATCGACAGGAGAAGAGACCCAGTACTTC. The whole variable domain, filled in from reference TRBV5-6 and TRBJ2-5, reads DAGVTQSPTHLIKTRGQQVTLRCSPKSGHDTVSWYQQALGQGPQFIFQYYEEEERQRGNFPDRFSGHQFPNYSSELNVNALLLGDSALYLCASSWRSTGEETQYFGPGTRLLVL.

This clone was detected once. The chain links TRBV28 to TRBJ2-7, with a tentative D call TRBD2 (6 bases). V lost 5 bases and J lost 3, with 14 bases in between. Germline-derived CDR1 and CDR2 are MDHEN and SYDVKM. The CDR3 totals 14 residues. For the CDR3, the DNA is TGTGCCAGCAGTGGGGCGGGGTCCGGCTACGAGCAGTACTTC. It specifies CASSGAGSGYEQYF.

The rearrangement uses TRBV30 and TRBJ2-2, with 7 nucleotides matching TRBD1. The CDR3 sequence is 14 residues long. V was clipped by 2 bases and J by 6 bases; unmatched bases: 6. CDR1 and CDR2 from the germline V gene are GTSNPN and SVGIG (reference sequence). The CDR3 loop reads CAWSTGERAGELFF. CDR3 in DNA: TGTGCCTGGAGTACAGGGGAGAGGGCCGGGGAGCTGTTTTTT.

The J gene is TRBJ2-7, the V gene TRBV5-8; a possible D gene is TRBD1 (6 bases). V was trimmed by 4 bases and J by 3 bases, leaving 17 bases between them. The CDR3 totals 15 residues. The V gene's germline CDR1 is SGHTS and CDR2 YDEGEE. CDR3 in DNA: TGTGCCAGCAGCCGCCCTAGACAGGAGCTCTACGAGCAGTACTTC. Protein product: CASSRPRQELYEQYF. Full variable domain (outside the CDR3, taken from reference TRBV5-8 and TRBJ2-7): EAGVTQSPTHLIKTRGQQATLRCSPISGHTSVYWYQQALGLGLQFLLWYDEGEERNRGNFPPRFSGRQFPNYSSELNVNALELEDSALYLCASSRPRQELYEQYFGPGTRLTVT.

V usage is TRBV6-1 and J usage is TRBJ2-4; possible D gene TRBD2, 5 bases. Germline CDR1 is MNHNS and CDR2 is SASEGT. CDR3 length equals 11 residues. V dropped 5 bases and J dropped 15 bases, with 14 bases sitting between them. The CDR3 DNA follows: TGTGCCAGCAGTTCTAAGAGGACTTCGTACTTC. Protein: CASSSKRTSYF.

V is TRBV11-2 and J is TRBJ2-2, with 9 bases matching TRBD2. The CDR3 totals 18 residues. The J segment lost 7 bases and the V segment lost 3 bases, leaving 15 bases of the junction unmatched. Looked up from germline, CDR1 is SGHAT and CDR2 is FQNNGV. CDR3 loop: CASSLGLLREGRNGELFF. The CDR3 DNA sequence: TGTGCCAGCAGCTTGGGGCTTCTGCGGGAGGGCCGGAACGGGGAGCTGTTTTTT.

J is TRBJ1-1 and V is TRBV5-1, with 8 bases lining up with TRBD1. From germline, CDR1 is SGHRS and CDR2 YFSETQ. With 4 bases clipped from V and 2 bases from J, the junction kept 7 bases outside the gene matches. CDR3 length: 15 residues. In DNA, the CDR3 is TGCGCCAGCAGCGACGACAGGGGTCCCAACACTGAAGCTTTCTTT. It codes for CASSDDRGPNTEAFF.

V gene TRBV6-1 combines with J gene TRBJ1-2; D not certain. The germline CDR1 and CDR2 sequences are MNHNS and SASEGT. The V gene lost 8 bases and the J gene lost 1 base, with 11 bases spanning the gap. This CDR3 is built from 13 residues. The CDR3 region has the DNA TGTGCCAGCCTAGAGCGCCTTAACTATGGCTACACCTTC. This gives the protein CASLERLNYGYTF.

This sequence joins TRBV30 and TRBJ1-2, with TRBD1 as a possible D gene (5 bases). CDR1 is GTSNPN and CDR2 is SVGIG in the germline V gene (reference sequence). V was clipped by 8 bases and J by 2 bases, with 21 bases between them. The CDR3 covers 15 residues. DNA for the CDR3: TGTGCCAGGGACGAGTCGGGAGGACCGAACTATGGCTACACCTTC. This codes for CARDESGGPNYGYTF.

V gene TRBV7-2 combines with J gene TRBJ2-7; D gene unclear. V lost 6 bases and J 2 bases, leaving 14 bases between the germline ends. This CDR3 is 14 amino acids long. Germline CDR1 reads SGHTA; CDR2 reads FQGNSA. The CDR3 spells CASRPSSLPYEQYF. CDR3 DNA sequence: TGTGCCAGCAGACCTAGTTCTTTACCCTACGAGCAGTACTTC.

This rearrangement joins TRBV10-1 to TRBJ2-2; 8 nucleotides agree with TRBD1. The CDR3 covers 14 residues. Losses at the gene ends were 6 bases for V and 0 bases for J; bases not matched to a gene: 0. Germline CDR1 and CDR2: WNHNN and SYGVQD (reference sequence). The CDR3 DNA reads TGCGCCAGCAGGGACAGGGCGAACACCGGGGAGCTGTTTTTT. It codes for CASRDRANTGELFF.